The clone carrying this T cell receptor beta chain was detected many times. Its antigen is currently unknown. The CDR3 has 14 residues. Trimming cost V 4 bases and J 4 bases; bases outside gene matches: 3. Germline V gene sequence: CDR1 SGHRS, CDR2 YFSETQ. Diagnostic assessment was based on clinical symptoms, serum thyroxine and TRAb, thyroid ultrasound and orbital computed tomography. The PBMCs had their origin in approximately 10 ml of fresh peripheral blood. Template material for amplifying TCR beta CDR3 regions consisted of RNA transcripts. First-round RT-PCR with HTBI primers amplified the TCR CDR3 region. One entry per CDR3 protein results from TCRdb running MiXCR on the multiplex PCR reads. The repertoire holds under 400,000 distinct CDR3 sequences, about 18% seen once, with under 55% in the top ten. These data come from a study of T cells in Graves' hyperthyroidism and ophthalmopathy. Overall study findings and caveats: Ophthalmopathy and stable hyperthyroidism were separated by a 13 V-J model.

The receptor's source is a woman aged 45 to 65 with Graves' hyperthyroidism. The sample was blood. V gene TRBV5-1 combines with J gene TRBJ2-7; the match to TRBD2 covers 12 bases. Written as DNA, the CDR3 is TGCGCCAGCAGCAAGGGGACTAGCGGGTACGAGCAGTACTTC. Translating it yields CASSKGTSGYEQYF.